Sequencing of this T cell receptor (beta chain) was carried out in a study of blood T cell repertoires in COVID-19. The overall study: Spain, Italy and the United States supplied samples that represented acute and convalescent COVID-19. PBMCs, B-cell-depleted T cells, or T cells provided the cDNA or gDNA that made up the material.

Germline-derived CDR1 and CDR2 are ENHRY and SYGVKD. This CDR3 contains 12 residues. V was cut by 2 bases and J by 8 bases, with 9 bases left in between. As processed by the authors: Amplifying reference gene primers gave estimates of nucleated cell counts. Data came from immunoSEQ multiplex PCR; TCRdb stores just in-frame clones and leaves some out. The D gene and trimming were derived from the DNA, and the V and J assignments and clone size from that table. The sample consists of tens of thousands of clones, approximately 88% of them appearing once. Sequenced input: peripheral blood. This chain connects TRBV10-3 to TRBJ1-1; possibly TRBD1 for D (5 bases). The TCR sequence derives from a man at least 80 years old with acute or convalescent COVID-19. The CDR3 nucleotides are TGTGCCATCAGTGAGGGACAAGGGGAAGCTTTCTTT. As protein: CAISEGQGEAFF.